The clone carrying this TCR beta chain has more than one count but fewer than ten. This sample is drawn from a study of control samples from healthy donors and cancer patients. Generated by immunoSEQ multiplex PCR, the TCRdb table keeps only in-frame clones and is missing some. This sample has over 90,000 clones, with about 91% found just once. Trimming shortened V by 3 bases and J by 5 bases, and 8 bases separated the two germline ends. The V gene's germline CDR1 is SEHNR and CDR2 FQNEAQ (reference sequence). The CDR3 length is 12 residues. Sequenced sample: blood. The receptor's source is a young woman in good health. The chain links TRBV7-9 to TRBJ2-7; D ambiguous. CDR3 amino acids: CASSFFGDEQYF. The DNA for the CDR3 is TGTGCCAGCAGCTTTTTTGGGGACGAGCAGTACTTC.